The sequence of this TCR beta chain was determined in a study of shared clonotypes between healthy human individuals. With 5 bases removed from V and 4 bases from J, the gap between germline ends came to 17 bases. Germline-derived CDR1 and CDR2 are KGHSH and LQKENI. This CDR3 spans 15 amino acids. Here immunoSEQ multiplex PCR was the method, and the copy in TCRdb shows in-frame clones only, minus some. The profile covers 650,000 to 800,000 clones, with approximately 72% appearing a single time and approximately 1.8% taken by the ten largest. General study findings and limits: Naive CD4 clonotypes overlapped across a few donors at approximately 5%.

This clone was recorded many times. No antigen is known for it. V gene TRBV18 combines with J gene TRBJ1-2; D gene unclear. The sequence was obtained from a woman in her 30s in good health. The material sequenced was memory CD4+ T cells sorted from blood. Subset denoted: CD45RA-negative fraction. The CDR3: CASSGAPAGIYGYTF. CDR3 bases: TGTGCCAGCTCAGGCGCCCCGGCGGGGATCTATGGCTACACCTTC.